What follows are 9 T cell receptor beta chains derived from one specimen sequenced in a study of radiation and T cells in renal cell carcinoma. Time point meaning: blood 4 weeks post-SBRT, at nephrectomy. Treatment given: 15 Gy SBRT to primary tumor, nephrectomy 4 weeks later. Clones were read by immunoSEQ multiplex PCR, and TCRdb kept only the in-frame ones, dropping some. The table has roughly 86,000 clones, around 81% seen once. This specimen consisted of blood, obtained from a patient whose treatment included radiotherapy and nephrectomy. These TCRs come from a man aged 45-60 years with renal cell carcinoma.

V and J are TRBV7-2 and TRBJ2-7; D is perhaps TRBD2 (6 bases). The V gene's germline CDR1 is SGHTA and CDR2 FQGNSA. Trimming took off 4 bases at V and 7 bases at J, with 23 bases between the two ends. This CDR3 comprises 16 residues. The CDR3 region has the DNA TGTGCCAGCAGCTCGACCTTAGGTGGGGGAGGTGGAGAGCAGTACTTC. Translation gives CASSSTLGGGGGEQYF.

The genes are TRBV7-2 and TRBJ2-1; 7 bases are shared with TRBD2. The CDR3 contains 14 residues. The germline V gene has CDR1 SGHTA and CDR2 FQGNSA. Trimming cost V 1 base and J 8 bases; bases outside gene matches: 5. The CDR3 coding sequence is TGTGCCAGCAGCTTAGTCGGGCTAGCGGATGAGCAGTTCTTC. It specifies CASSLVGLADEQFF.

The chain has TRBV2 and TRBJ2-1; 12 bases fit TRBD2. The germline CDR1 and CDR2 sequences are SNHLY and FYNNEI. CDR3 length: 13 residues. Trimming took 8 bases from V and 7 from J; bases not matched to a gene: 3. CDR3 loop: CASGTSGQNEQFF. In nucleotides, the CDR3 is TGTGCCAGCGGGACTAGCGGGCAGAATGAGCAGTTCTTC.

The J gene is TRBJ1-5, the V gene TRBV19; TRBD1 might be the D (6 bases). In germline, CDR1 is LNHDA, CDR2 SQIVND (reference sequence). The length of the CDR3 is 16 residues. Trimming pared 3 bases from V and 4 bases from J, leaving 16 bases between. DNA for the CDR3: TGTGCCAGTAGTATCGGTTGGGGAGACAGGAATCAGCCCCAGCATTTT. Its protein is CASSIGWGDRNQPQHF.

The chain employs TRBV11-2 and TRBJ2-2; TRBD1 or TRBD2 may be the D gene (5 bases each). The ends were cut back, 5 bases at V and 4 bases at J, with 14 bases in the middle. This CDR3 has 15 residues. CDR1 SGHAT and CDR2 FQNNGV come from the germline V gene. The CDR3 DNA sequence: TGTGCCAGCAGCCCCCGTGGGGGTGCCACCGGGGAGCTGTTTTTT. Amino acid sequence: CASSPRGGATGELFF.

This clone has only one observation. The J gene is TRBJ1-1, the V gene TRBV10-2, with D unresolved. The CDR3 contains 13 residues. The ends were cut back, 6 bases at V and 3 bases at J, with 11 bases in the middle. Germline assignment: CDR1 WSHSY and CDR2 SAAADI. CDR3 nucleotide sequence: TGCGCCAGCAGCGGACTCTTGTACACTGAAGCTTTCTTT. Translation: CASSGLLYTEAFF.

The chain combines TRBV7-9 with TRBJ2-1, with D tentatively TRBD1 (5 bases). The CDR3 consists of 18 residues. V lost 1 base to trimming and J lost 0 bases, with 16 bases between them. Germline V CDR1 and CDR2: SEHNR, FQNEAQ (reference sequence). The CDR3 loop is CASSLGYQGRSSYNEQFF. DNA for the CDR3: TGTGCCAGCAGCTTAGGATATCAGGGTCGGAGCTCCTACAATGAGCAGTTCTTC.

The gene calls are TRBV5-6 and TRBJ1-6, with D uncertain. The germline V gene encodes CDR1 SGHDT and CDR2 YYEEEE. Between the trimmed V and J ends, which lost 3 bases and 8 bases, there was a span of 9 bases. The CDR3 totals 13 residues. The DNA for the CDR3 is TGTGCCAGCAGCTCAGCTTACGATTCACCCCTCCACTTT. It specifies CASSSAYDSPLHF.

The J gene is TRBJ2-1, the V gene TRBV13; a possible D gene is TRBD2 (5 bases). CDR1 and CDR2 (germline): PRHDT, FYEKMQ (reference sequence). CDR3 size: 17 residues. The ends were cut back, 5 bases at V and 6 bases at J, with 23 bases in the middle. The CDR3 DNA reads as TGTGCCAGCAGCAGGAGGACTCAATCAACCCTAAGCAATGAGCAGTTCTTC. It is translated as CASSRRTQSTLSNEQFF.